Here is one T cell receptor beta chain with its context. What it binds is not known. The PCR had 60 Vbeta and 13 Jbeta primers. This table comes from immunoSEQ multiplex PCR, and its TCRdb copy is limited to in-frame clones, with some not included. The repertoire holds under 200,000 clones, with around 76% as singletons. This sample stems from a study of cytomegalovirus exposure and HLA in healthy donors. Whole-study results and caveats: In a later analysis, HLA-associated beta chains showed higher expansion and lower generation probabilities than comparable chains. The number of N-insertions in an Asian-associated ancestry cluster was reportedly below the roughly 660-donor mean in a later analysis. Presence/absence analysis assumed near-uniform sequencing depth across donors. In vitro work confirmed that a few CMV-associated chains recognize CMV antigens.

Germline CDR1 and CDR2: LNHDA and SQIVND (reference sequence). This CDR3 is built from 16 residues. Trimming removed 4 bases at V and 6 bases at J, with 19 bases between. The receptor was isolated from a girl aged 10 to 17 in good health and CMV-seropositive. The sequencing input was PBMCs. The chain couples TRBV19 to TRBJ1-5; no definite D call. CDR3: CASSNLGPGLPQPQHF. Written as DNA, the CDR3 is TGTGCCAGTAGTAACCTAGGCCCCGGCTTGCCTCAGCCCCAGCATTTT.